Each of the 10 T cell receptor beta chains below was sequenced from the same sample in a study of post-analysis software for immune sequencing data. General observations from the study: The study found TRBV5-6, TRBV5-1 and TRBV20-1 among 4 or 5 TRBV segments more frequent in patients than controls.

Unique molecular identifiers were present in the TCR beta cDNA libraries. Each CDR3 protein is one row after TCRdb ran MiXCR on the PCR reads. The sample gives about 200,000 distinct CDR3 sequences, approximately 29% of which show up once; 3.4% is in the top ten. Their specific antigens are unknown. Sample: blood. The receptors stem from a girl aged 2-17 years with multiple sclerosis.

This clonotype was seen repeatedly, ten times or more. The rearrangement links TRBV18 to TRBJ1-2; TRBD1 matches at 7 bases. The germline CDR1 and CDR2 sequences are KGHSH and LQKENI. The CDR3 is 13 amino acids. The ends lost 6 bases at V and 8 bases at J; junction bases unmatched: 9. In DNA form, the CDR3 reads TGTGCCAGCTCCCAGACAGGGCTGGGAGGCTACACCTTC. Translation gives CASSQTGLGGYTF.

The chain is built from TRBV29-1 and TRBJ1-4; D perhaps matches TRBD1 (5 bases). The CDR3 length is 13 residues. The V end lost 7 bases, the J end lost 0 bases, and 9 bases lay between the germline ends. Germline loops: CDR1 SQVTM, CDR2 ANQGSEA. CDR3 region: CSAGTTTNEKLFF. The CDR3 DNA sequence: TGCAGCGCCGGGACCACAACTAATGAAAAACTGTTTTTT.

The chain is built from TRBV5-1 and TRBJ1-4; a possible D gene is TRBD1 (5 bases). V dropped 4 bases and J dropped 1 base, with 17 bases sitting between them. Germline V gene sequence: CDR1 SGHRS, CDR2 YFSETQ. The CDR3 length is 17 residues. Here the CDR3 reads CASSKNFGRVTNEKLFF. CDR3 DNA: TGCGCCAGCAGCAAGAACTTCGGCAGGGTAACTAATGAAAAACTGTTTTTT. Full variable domain (outside the CDR3, taken from reference TRBV5-1 and TRBJ1-4): KAGVTQTPRYLIKTRGQQVTLSCSPISGHRSVSWYQQTPGQGLQFLFEYFSETQRNKGNFPGRFSGRQFSNSRSEMNVSTLELGDSALYLCASSKNFGRVTNEKLFFGSGTQLSVL.

V gene TRBV7-2 combines with J gene TRBJ2-1; D is possibly TRBD2 (5 bases). CDR1 is SGHTA, CDR2 FQGNSA, per germline. CDR3 size: 13 residues. Trimming took off 5 bases at V and 8 bases at J, with 13 bases between the two ends. The CDR3 reads CASSLRMRDEQFF. The CDR3 bases are TGTGCCAGCAGCCTCCGTATGAGGGATGAGCAGTTCTTC.

This clonotype was seen only a few times. The rearrangement links TRBV25-1 to TRBJ1-1; D is ambiguous. CDR3 size: 13 residues. Trimming cost V 3 bases and J 6 bases, with 11 bases left between them. CDR1 MGHDK and CDR2 SYGVNS come from the germline V gene. DNA for the CDR3: TGTGCCAGCAGTGAGGGGTTTTGGGCTGAAGCTTTCTTT. Its translation: CASSEGFWAEAFF.

V gene TRBV6-2 or TRBV6-3 combines with J gene TRBJ2-1; unclear D gene. The length of the CDR3 is 11 residues. V lost 6 bases, J lost 8 bases, and 8 bases lay in between. From germline, CDR1 is MNHEY and CDR2 SVGEGT. CDR3 nucleotide sequence: TGTGCCAGCAGGGAAGGCGATGAGCAGTTCTTC. Protein sequence: CASREGDEQFF.

This clonotype was observed a handful of times. The J gene is TRBJ1-1, the V gene TRBV7-2, with D uncertain. Germline V gives CDR1 SGHTA, CDR2 FQGNSA. V lost 5 bases to trimming and J lost 10 bases, with 11 bases between them. This CDR3 is built from 11 residues. DNA of the CDR3: TGTGCCAGCAGCCCCATAGGGAGAGCTTTCTTT. Residues: CASSPIGRAFF.

The table lists this clonotype with many counts. The genes are TRBV20-1 and TRBJ2-1; D is possibly TRBD2 (6 bases). Germline CDR1 reads DFQATT; CDR2 reads SNEGSKA (reference sequence). V was shortened by 3 bases and J by 4 bases, with 13 bases between the two germline ends. The CDR3 covers 14 residues. The CDR3 sequence: CSARTSPRYNEQFF. The CDR3 DNA follows: TGCAGTGCTAGGACTAGTCCCCGGTACAATGAGCAGTTCTTC.

CDR3 region: CSVSDTPRWETQYF. Here the CDR3 DNA reads TGCAGCGTCTCGGATACCCCGAGGTGGGAGACCCAGTACTTC. The V and J genes are TRBV29-1 and TRBJ2-5; D is unclear. CDR1 is SQVTM, CDR2 ANQGSEA, per germline. V lost 6 bases and J 5 bases, leaving 19 bases between the germline ends. The CDR3 spans 14 residues.

This clonotype was observed many times. V usage is TRBV5-6 and J usage is TRBJ2-1; D unclear. The CDR3 sequence is 14 residues long. Deletions cut 4 bases from V and 2 bases from J, with 10 bases between. CDR1 and CDR2 (germline): SGHDT, YYEEEE. CDR3 bases: TGTGCCAGCAGCCCCCCGGCGGCCTACAATGAGCAGTTCTTC. Protein product: CASSPPAAYNEQFF. Together with reference TRBV5-6 and TRBJ2-1, the CDR3 gives the full variable domain: DAGVTQSPTHLIKTRGQQVTLRCSPKSGHDTVSWYQQALGQGPQFIFQYYEEEERQRGNFPDRFSGHQFPNYSSELNVNALLLGDSALYLCASSPPAAYNEQFFGPGTRLTVL.